Reported below is one TCR beta chain. Its target is not known. The source of the sample is a study of cytomegalovirus exposure and HLA in healthy donors. Findings and limits, study-wide: Information on immune exposure was restricted to one variable (CMV serostatus).

J lost 3 bases, V lost 0 bases, and 5 bases had no gene match. The germline V gene has CDR1 LGHNA and CDR2 YNFKEQ. The length of the CDR3 is 16 residues. Use of 60 Vbeta and 13 Jbeta primers characterized the PCR. Produced via immunoSEQ multiplex PCR; TCRdb's table is partial and in-frame only. The sample has 210,000 or so clones, over 80% seen once; the top ten hold roughly 0.7%. The sequence derives from a boy aged 2-9 years in good health and CMV-seronegative. What was sequenced was PBMCs. The chain combines TRBV4-2 with TRBJ2-7; 10 positions match TRBD2. In nucleotides, the CDR3 is TGTGCCAGCAGCCAAGATCCGGGACTAGCGTACTACGAGCAGTACTTC. Amino acids: CASSQDPGLAYYEQYF.